The clone carrying this T cell receptor beta chain has just a few counts. The antigen is unknown. This sample was included in a study of T cells in Graves' hyperthyroidism and ophthalmopathy. Whole-study results and caveats: Also found in blood were most expanded thyroid clonotypes above 0.001. A 13 V-J signature model discriminated ophthalmopathy versus stable hyperthyroidism.

Researchers took RNA transcripts and amplified the TCR beta CDR3 regions from them. A first-round RT-PCR of the TCR CDR3 used the HTBI primer set. TCRdb passed the multiplex PCR reads through MiXCR, listing each CDR3 protein once. The table records more than 500,000 distinct CDR3 sequences, more than 45% of them present only once. The germline gives CDR1 MDHEN, CDR2 SYDVKM. The CDR3 loop spans 15 amino acids. The V end lost 5 bases, the J end lost 0 bases, and 10 bases lay between the germline ends. Uncontrolled infections, other autoimmune diseases, pregnancy or lactation led to exclusion of patients.

This clonotype originated in an adult woman with Graves' disease, either hyperthyroidism or ophthalmopathy (not recorded which). The chain links TRBV28 to TRBJ1-4, with no clear D. Sequencing was carried out using peripheral blood or thyroid tissue (not recorded which). CDR3 bases: TGTGCCAGCAGTGTAGGGCCTGCAACTAATGAAAAACTGTTTTTT. It specifies CASSVGPATNEKLFF.